This TCR beta chain appears in the sequencing data of a study of CD8+CD57+ T cells in acquired aplastic anemia. Flow cytometry had shown expanded CD8+CD57+ cells in the patients chosen for sequencing. Genomic DNA constituted the template upon which TCR beta VDJ and CDR3 profiling was performed. TCRdb itself ran the reads through MiXCR, one entry per CDR3 protein. The sample carries roughly 160,000 distinct CDR3 sequences, around half recorded once. This CDR3 has 12 residues. CDR1 is SGHNT, CDR2 YENEEA, per germline. Trimming took off 1 base at V and 2 bases at J, with 3 bases between the two ends. This clonotype came up many times.

The sequence derives from a human donor with aplastic anemia. The chain links TRBV11-3 to TRBJ2-7; D remains unclear. Material: sorted CD4+, CD8+, or CD8+CD57+ T cells (not recorded which) from PBMCs. The CDR3 protein is CASSLGTYEQYF. CDR3 coding DNA: TGTGCCAGCAGCTTAGGGACCTACGAGCAGTACTTC.